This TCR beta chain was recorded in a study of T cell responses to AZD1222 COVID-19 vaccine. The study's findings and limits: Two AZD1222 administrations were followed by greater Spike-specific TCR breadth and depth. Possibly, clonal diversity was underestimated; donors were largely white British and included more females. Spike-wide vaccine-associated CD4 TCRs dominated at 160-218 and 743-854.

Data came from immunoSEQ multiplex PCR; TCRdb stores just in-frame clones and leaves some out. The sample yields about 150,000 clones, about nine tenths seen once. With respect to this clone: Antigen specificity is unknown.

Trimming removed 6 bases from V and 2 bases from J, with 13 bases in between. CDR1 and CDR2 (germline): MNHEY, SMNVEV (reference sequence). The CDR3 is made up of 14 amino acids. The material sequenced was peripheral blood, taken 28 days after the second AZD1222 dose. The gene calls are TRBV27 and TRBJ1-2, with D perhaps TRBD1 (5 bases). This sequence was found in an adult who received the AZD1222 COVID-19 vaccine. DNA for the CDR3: TGTGCCAGCAGACCAACAGGTATCAACTATGGCTACACCTTC. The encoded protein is CASRPTGINYGYTF.